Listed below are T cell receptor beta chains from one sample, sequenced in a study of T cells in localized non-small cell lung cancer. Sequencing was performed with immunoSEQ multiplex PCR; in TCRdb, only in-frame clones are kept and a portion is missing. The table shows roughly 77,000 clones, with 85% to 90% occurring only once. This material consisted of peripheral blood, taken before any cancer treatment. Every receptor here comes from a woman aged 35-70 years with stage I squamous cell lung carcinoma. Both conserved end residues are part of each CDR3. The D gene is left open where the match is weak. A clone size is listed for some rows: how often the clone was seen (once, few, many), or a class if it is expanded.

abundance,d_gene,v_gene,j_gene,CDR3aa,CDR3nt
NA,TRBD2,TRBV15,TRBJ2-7,CATSLRGDSYEQYF,TGTGCCACCAGCTTACGGGGGGACTCCTACGAGCAGTACTTC
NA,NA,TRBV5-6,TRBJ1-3,CASSLVGRLSGNTIYF,TGTGCCAGCAGCTTGGTAGGCCGACTCTCTGGAAACACCATATATTTT
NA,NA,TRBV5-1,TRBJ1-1,CASSLEVGEAFF,TGCGCCAGCAGCTTGGAGGTCGGGGAAGCTTTCTTT
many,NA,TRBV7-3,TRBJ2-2,CASSLAGELFF,TGTGCCAGCAGCTTAGCCGGGGAGCTGTTTTTT
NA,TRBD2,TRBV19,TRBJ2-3,CASSMGSGNTQYF,TGTGCCAGTAGTATGGGTAGCGGGAATACGCAGTATTTT
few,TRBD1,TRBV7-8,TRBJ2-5,CASSYVRPGQQETQYF,TGTGCCAGCAGCTATGTACGACCGGGACAGCAAGAGACCCAGTACTTC
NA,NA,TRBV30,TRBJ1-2,CAWSPPSTANYGYTF,TGTGCCTGGAGTCCTCCATCGACGGCCAACTATGGCTACACCTTC
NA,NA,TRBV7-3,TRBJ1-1,CASSPTRQLMNTEAFF,TGTGCCAGCAGCCCCACTCGACAGCTAATGAACACTGAAGCTTTCTTT
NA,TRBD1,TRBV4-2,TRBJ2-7,CASSQQGAGYEQYF,TGTGCCAGCAGCCAACAGGGGGCGGGCTACGAGCAGTACTTC
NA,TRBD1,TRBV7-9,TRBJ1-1,CASSQGQAHEAFF,TGTGCCAGCAGCCAGGGACAGGCCCATGAAGCTTTCTTT
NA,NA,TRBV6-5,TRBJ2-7,CASSAGVADYEQYF,TGTGCCAGCAGTGCCGGGGTGGCAGACTACGAGCAGTACTTC
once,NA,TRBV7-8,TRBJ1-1,CASSPGGSGSFF,TGTGCCAGCAGCCCGGGCGGGTCGGGATCTTTCTTT
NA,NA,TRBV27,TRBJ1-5,CASSLDRGGNQPQHF,TGTGCCAGCAGTTTAGATAGGGGTGGAAATCAGCCCCAGCATTTT
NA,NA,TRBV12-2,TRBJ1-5,CASRSGRDSSNQPQHF,TGTGCAAGTCGCTCCGGTCGGGACAGTAGCAATCAGCCCCAGCATTTT
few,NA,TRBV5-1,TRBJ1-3,CASSLDRSGNTIYF,TGCGCCAGCAGCTTAGACAGGTCTGGAAACACCATATATTTT
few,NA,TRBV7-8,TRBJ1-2,CASSLDGYGYTF,TGTGCCAGCAGCTTAGACGGCTATGGCTACACCTTC
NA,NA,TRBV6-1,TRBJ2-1,CASSELGVEYNEQFF,TGTGCCAGCAGTGAATTGGGGGTTGAGTACAATGAGCAGTTCTTC
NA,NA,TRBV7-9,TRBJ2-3,CASGGRLQDTQYF,TGTGCCAGCGGAGGCAGGCTCCAAGATACGCAGTATTTT
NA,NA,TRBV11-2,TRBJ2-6,CAVKGLGANVLTF,TGTGCCGTTAAGGGGCTTGGGGCCAACGTCCTGACTTTC
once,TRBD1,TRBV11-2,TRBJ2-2,CASITGGVNTGELFF,TGTGCCAGCATCACAGGGGGCGTGAACACCGGGGAGCTGTTTTTT
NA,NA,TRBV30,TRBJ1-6,CAWTAGRSPLHF,TGTGCCTGGACGGCAGGGCGATCACCCCTCCACTTT
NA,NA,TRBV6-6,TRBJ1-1,CASSPGGLNTEAFF,TGTGCCAGCAGCCCCGGGGGGTTGAACACTGAAGCTTTCTTT
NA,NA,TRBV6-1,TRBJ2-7,CASKTGGRQDEQYF,TGTGCCAGCAAGACGGGGGGCCGTCAGGACGAGCAGTACTTC
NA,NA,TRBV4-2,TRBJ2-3,CASSQVGGATDTQYF,TGTGCCAGCAGCCAAGTAGGGGGGGCGACAGATACGCAGTATTTT
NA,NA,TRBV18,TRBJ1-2,CASSPGTDYGYTF,TGTGCCAGCTCACCCGGGACGGACTATGGCTACACCTTC
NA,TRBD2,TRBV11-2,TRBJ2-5,CASSAGLAGGLKTQYF,TGTGCCAGCAGCGCCGGACTAGCGGGGGGTCTAAAGACCCAGTACTTC
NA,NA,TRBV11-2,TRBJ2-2,CASSLDPGVQRELFF,TGTGCCAGCAGCTTAGACCCAGGGGTCCAACGAGAGCTGTTTTTT
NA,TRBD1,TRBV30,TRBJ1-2,CAWVRQGTYGYTF,TGTGCCTGGGTGAGACAGGGAACTTATGGCTACACCTTC
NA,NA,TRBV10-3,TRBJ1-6,CAIRTGPNSPLHF,TGTGCCATCAGGACGGGGCCGAATTCACCCCTCCACTTT
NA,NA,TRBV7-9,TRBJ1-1,CASRGQANTEAFF,TGTGCCAGCAGGGGGCAGGCGAACACTGAAGCTTTCTTT
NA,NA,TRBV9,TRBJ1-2,CASKRNRGYTF,TGTGCCAGCAAAAGAAACCGAGGCTACACCTTC
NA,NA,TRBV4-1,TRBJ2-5,CASSQEHAGGGETQYF,TGCGCCAGCAGCCAAGAACACGCAGGGGGAGGAGAGACCCAGTACTTC
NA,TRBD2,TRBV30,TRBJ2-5,CAWETSGAETQYF,TGTGCCTGGGAGACTAGCGGGGCGGAGACCCAGTACTTC
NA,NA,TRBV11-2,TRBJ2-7,CASSLEPKQGVEYF,TGTGCCAGCAGCTTAGAGCCTAAACAGGGAGTGGAGTACTTC
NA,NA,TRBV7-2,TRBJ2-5,CASRHRLGAGQETQYF,TGTGCCAGCAGACACCGACTAGGTGCTGGGCAAGAGACCCAGTACTTC
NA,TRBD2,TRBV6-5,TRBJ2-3,CASSPSGGSHNTQYF,TGTGCCAGCAGCCCTAGCGGGGGGTCTCATAATACGCAGTATTTT
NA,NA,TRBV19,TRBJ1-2,CASSRDRYYGYTF,TGTGCCAGTAGCCGTGACAGATACTATGGCTACACCTTC
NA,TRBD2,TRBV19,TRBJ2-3,CASSPTSGGHVTDTQYF,TGTGCCAGTAGTCCGACTAGCGGGGGGCACGTCACAGATACGCAGTATTTT
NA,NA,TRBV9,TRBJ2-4,CASSPDSLAKNIQYF,TGTGCCAGCAGCCCAGACAGTCTAGCCAAAAACATTCAGTACTTC
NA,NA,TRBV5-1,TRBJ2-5,CASSLAAAQETQYF,TGCGCCAGCAGCTTGGCGGCAGCCCAAGAGACCCAGTACTTC
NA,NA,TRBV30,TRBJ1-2,CAWLRRGGADGYTF,TGTGCCTGGCTCCGTAGGGGGGGCGCGGATGGCTACACCTTC
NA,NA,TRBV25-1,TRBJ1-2,CASSEYGGVGGYTF,TGTGCCAGCAGTGAATATGGAGGGGTGGGTGGCTACACCTTC
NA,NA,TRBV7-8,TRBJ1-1,CASSLGHFNTEAFF,TGTGCCAGCAGCTTAGGACATTTCAACACTGAAGCTTTCTTT
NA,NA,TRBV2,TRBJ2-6,CASSFLSNSGANVLTF,TGTGCCAGCAGTTTCCTTTCTAACTCTGGGGCCAACGTCCTGACTTTC
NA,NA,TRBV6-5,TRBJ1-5,CASSRELNQPQHF,TGTGCCAGCAGCCGGGAGCTCAATCAGCCCCAGCATTTT
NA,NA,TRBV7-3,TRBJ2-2,CASSGGTTNTGELFF,TGTGCCAGCAGCGGGGGCACGACGAACACCGGGGAGCTGTTTTTT
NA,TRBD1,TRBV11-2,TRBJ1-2,CASSSTRTGDGYTF,TGTGCCAGCAGCTCCACGAGGACAGGGGATGGCTACACCTTC
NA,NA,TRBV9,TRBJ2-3,CASSVIQGGSDTQYF,TGTGCCAGCAGCGTCATCCAGGGGGGATCCGATACGCAGTATTTT
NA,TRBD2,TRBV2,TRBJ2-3,CASRPAGGQVDTQYF,TGTGCCAGCCGCCCAGCGGGGGGGCAGGTAGATACGCAGTATTTT
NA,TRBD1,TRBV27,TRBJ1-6,CASSDRANSPLHF,TGTGCCAGCAGTGACAGGGCTAATTCACCCCTCCACTTT